Below are 15 T cell receptor beta chains sequenced from a single sample in a study of T cell responses to AZD1222 COVID-19 vaccine. TCRdb's copy holds only in-frame clones and misses some; the assay was immunoSEQ multiplex PCR. Of about 170,000 clones listed, 90% are singletons. Here the sequenced sample was peripheral blood, taken on day 0 of AZD1222 vaccination. These receptors all stem from an adult in good health.

This clone was seen just once. The chain employs TRBV18 and TRBJ1-2; D not resolved. There are 15 residues in the CDR3. Germline V CDR1 and CDR2: KGHSH, LQKENI. V shed 2 bases and J shed 7 bases, with 17 bases lying between them. The DNA for the CDR3 is TGTGCCAGCTCACCAGTCGTAGACAAGAAAGCTGGCTACACCTTC. Translated, it gives CASSPVVDKKAGYTF. The full variable domain, completed using reference TRBV18 and TRBJ1-2, is NAGVMQNPRHLVRRRGQEARLRCSPMKGHSHVYWYRQLPEEGLKFMVYLQKENIIDESGMPKERFSAEFPKEGPSILRIQQVVRGDSAAYFCASSPVVDKKAGYTFGSGTRLTVV.

The chain has TRBV7-6 and TRBJ1-6, with D perhaps TRBD1 (5 bases). CDR3 length: 16 residues. V was shortened by 0 bases and J by 9 bases, with 15 bases between the two germline ends. Germline V gene lookup returns CDR1 SGHVS and CDR2 FNYEAQ. The CDR3 sequence is CASSLAPDTGGSPLHF. DNA for the CDR3: TGTGCCAGCAGCTTAGCGCCGGACACGGGGGGTTCACCCCTCCACTTT.

This chain joins TRBV7-2 and TRBJ1-2; D perhaps matches TRBD1 (6 bases). Germline V gene data show CDR1 as SGHTA and CDR2 as FQGNSA. The V gene lost 3 bases and the J gene lost 6 bases, with 14 bases spanning the gap. The CDR3 consists of 14 residues. CDR3 DNA: TGTGCCAGCAGCTTTCAGAGGGACAAAGATGGCTACACCTTC. Its protein is CASSFQRDKDGYTF.

The J gene is TRBJ2-5, the V gene TRBV18; D gene ambiguous. The CDR3 runs to 13 residues. Germline V gene lookup returns CDR1 KGHSH and CDR2 LQKENI. V shed 2 bases and J shed 4 bases, with 8 bases lying between them. The CDR3: CASSPSDAETQYF. In nucleotides, the CDR3 is TGTGCCAGCTCACCATCAGATGCAGAGACCCAGTACTTC.

The V call is TRBV20-1, the J call TRBJ1-2; no clear D gene. In germline, CDR1 is DFQATT, CDR2 SNEGSKA (reference sequence). V dropped 3 bases and J dropped 7 bases, with 15 bases sitting between them. This CDR3 is built from 13 residues. CDR3 residues: CSASLLGGGGYTF. In DNA, the CDR3 is TGCAGTGCTAGTCTTTTAGGCGGAGGTGGCTACACCTTC.

The chain links TRBV6-2 or TRBV6-3 to TRBJ1-1; D gene ambiguous. Trimming stripped 0 bases from V and 0 bases from J, with 8 bases between. This CDR3 comprises 15 residues. Germline V gene sequence: CDR1 MNHEY, CDR2 SVGEGT. The CDR3 spells CASSYSRILNTEAFF. The CDR3 DNA reads as TGTGCCAGCAGTTACTCAAGGATTTTGAACACTGAAGCTTTCTTT.

The V gene is TRBV6-5, the J gene TRBJ1-6; no definite D call. V was shortened by 6 bases and J by 5 bases, with 11 bases between the two germline ends. This CDR3 is built from 14 residues. Germline V lookup: CDR1 MNHEY, CDR2 SVGAGI. The CDR3 sequence: CASSPERNNSPLHF. CDR3 nucleotide sequence: TGTGCCAGCAGCCCCGAGAGAAATAATTCACCCCTCCACTTT.

J is TRBJ1-4 and V is TRBV9; 10 positions match TRBD1. V gave up 4 bases and J gave up 5 bases; unmatched junction bases: 5. In germline, CDR1 is SGDLS, CDR2 YYNGEE. This CDR3 is 15 amino acids long. In DNA, the CDR3 is TGTGCCAGCAGCCCCCGGACAGGGGGGAATGAAAAACTGTTTTTT. Translating it yields CASSPRTGGNEKLFF.

The J gene is TRBJ1-5, the V gene TRBV12-3 or TRBV12-4; D perhaps matches TRBD1 (5 bases). V was shortened by 8 bases and J by 10 bases, with 18 bases between the two germline ends. The CDR3 runs 13 residues. The CDR3 DNA sequence: TGTGCCAGCTCCTGGGGGGGGGTGGGACCCCAGCATTTT. As protein: CASSWGGVGPQHF.

This clone appeared once. The V call is TRBV19, the J call TRBJ2-2, with D possibly being TRBD2 (6 bases). Germline CDR1 is LNHDA and CDR2 is SQIVND (reference sequence). Trimming pared 5 bases from V and 4 bases from J, leaving 17 bases between. The CDR3 runs to 16 residues. The CDR3 DNA reads TGTGCCAGTAGTCTTGGACATGGAGGGATCACCGGGGAGCTGTTTTTT. Translated, it gives CASSLGHGGITGELFF.

This clone came up once. The chain employs TRBV7-3 and TRBJ1-1; D call uncertain. The V end lost 1 base, the J end lost 6 bases, and 12 bases lay between the germline ends. Germline V lookup: CDR1 SGHTA, CDR2 FQGTGA. The CDR3 covers 14 residues. DNA of the CDR3: TGTGCCAGCAGCTTAAAGGGCGGAGTGGCTGAAGCTTTCTTT. Translated: CASSLKGGVAEAFF.

V is TRBV7-3 and J is TRBJ2-3; TRBD2 agrees at 11 bases. The CDR3 sequence is 20 residues long. Germline CDR1 is SGHTA and CDR2 is FQGTGA. The V gene end was trimmed by 3 bases and the J gene end by 0 bases; junction bases not matched to a gene: 14. CDR3 DNA sequence: TGTGCCAGCAGCTTGGGGCTTACTAGCGGGGGTCCCCATAGCACAGATACGCAGTATTTT. Its protein product is CASSLGLTSGGPHSTDTQYF.

The J gene is TRBJ1-1, the V gene TRBV7-9; D is unresolved. The germline V gene has CDR1 SEHNR and CDR2 FQNEAQ (reference sequence). This CDR3 region has 15 residues. V lost 5 bases, J lost 3 bases, and 16 bases lay in between. The CDR3 protein is CASSPHATVDTEAFF. In DNA, the CDR3 is TGTGCCAGCAGCCCCCATGCCACAGTGGACACTGAAGCTTTCTTT.

The V and J genes are TRBV7-9 and TRBJ2-7; D not certain. CDR1 is SEHNR, CDR2 FQNEAQ, per germline (reference sequence). Trimming removed 5 bases at V and 3 bases at J, with 14 bases between. The CDR3 length is 14 residues. CDR3 amino acids: CASSATGKNYEQYF. The CDR3, as DNA: TGTGCCAGCAGCGCAACGGGTAAGAACTACGAGCAGTACTTC.

In its sample, this clone was seen a few times. The rearrangement uses TRBV6-5 and TRBJ2-7, with D tentatively TRBD1 (5 bases). The CDR3 consists of 14 residues. The V gene lost 0 bases and the J gene lost 0 bases, with 6 bases spanning the gap. Germline V gene lookup returns CDR1 MNHEY and CDR2 SVGAGI. The CDR3 reads CASSYSQDSYEQYF. The CDR3, as DNA: TGTGCCAGCAGTTACTCACAGGACTCCTACGAGCAGTACTTC.